The 18 T cell receptor beta chains presented below share a single source sample, sequenced in a study of CD8 T cells in ankylosing spondylitis. Study results and limitations: A TCR beta motif made of 7 to 9 highly homologous variants seemed typical of ankylosing spondylitis blood.

One entry per CDR3 protein results from TCRdb running MiXCR on the 5' RACE reads. The table includes roughly 700,000 distinct CDR3 sequences, 15% to 20% detected once. The antigens these receptors bind are not known. The material sequenced was blood, either unsorted or a sorted T cell fraction (not recorded which). The origin of the receptors is a male donor with ankylosing spondylitis.

The J gene is TRBJ2-4, the V gene TRBV20-1; unclear D gene. The CDR3 totals 11 residues. V lost 6 bases to trimming and J lost 0 bases, with 3 bases between them. From germline, CDR1 is DFQATT and CDR2 SNEGSKA (reference sequence). In DNA, the CDR3 is TGCAGTGCGGGAGCCAAAAACATTCAGTACTTC. Amino acid sequence: CSAGAKNIQYF.

This clonotype was seen more than once but under ten times. The rearrangement links TRBV7-9 to TRBJ2-1, with TRBD2 matching 8 bases. This CDR3 spans 16 amino acids. Germline V lookup: CDR1 SEHNR, CDR2 FQNEAQ (reference sequence). V shed 3 bases, J shed 7 bases, and the junction held 11 bases outside the gene matches. In DNA form, the CDR3 reads TGTGCCAGCAGCTTTTACGGGAGGGCCGGGGGAAATGAGCAGTTCTTC. Translation gives CASSFYGRAGGNEQFF.

In this sample, this clonotype turned up a few times. The chain recombines TRBV27 with TRBJ2-7; D ambiguous. From germline, CDR1 is MNHEY and CDR2 SMNVEV (reference sequence). V was shortened by 0 bases and J by 6 bases, with 15 bases between the two germline ends. This CDR3 spans 15 amino acids. CDR3 bases: TGTGCCAGCAGTTTATCGCCGGGTGCAACACGCGAGCAGTACTTC. It encodes CASSLSPGATREQYF.

The V gene is TRBV20-1, the J gene TRBJ2-3; the match to TRBD2 covers 11 bases. CDR1 and CDR2 from the germline V gene are DFQATT and SNEGSKA (reference sequence). V shed 8 bases and J 1 base; nucleotides not matched to a gene: 17. This CDR3 has 18 residues. The CDR3 reads CSTGGGTSGPGGTDTQYF. CDR3 in DNA: TGCAGTACTGGCGGAGGGACTAGCGGTCCAGGGGGCACAGATACGCAGTATTTT.

This clonotype occurred a few times. The CDR3: CASVARDRQGPNEKLFF. The CDR3 DNA reads as TGTGCCAGCGTTGCACGGGACAGGCAGGGTCCTAATGAAAAACTGTTTTTT. The chain links TRBV12-3 or TRBV12-4 to TRBJ1-4, with 8 bases lining up with TRBD1. The junction had 14 bases not matched to a gene; V was cut back by 8 bases and J by 3 bases. The CDR3 is 17 amino acids.

This clonotype was picked up a small number of times. The CDR3 region has the DNA TGTGCCAGCAGCTGGGGACTAGTAAAGAACACCGGGGAGCTGTTTTTT. This codes for CASSWGLVKNTGELFF. The chain recombines TRBV9 with TRBJ2-2; 8 bases map to TRBD2. Germline trimming cut 4 bases from V and 1 base from J; bases unmatched to any gene: 6. CDR3 length: 16 residues. The germline V gene has CDR1 SGDLS and CDR2 YYNGEE.

This clonotype was picked up a small number of times. J is TRBJ2-2 and V is TRBV4-1; D is ambiguous. Trimming pared 3 bases from V and 7 bases from J, leaving 3 bases between. Germline V gene lookup returns CDR1 MGHRA and CDR2 YSYEKL. The CDR3 has 11 amino acids. CDR3 protein: CASSHFGELFF. CDR3 in DNA: TGCGCCAGCAGCCATTTCGGGGAGCTGTTTTTT.

This clonotype turned up a few times. The rearrangement joins TRBV5-1 to TRBJ1-1; D may be TRBD1 (5 bases). The CDR3 covers 13 residues. Germline V gene lookup returns CDR1 SGHRS and CDR2 YFSETQ. V gave up 3 bases and J gave up 0 bases, with 6 bases separating them. The CDR3 sequence is CASSWDVNTEAFF. In DNA form, the CDR3 reads TGCGCCAGCAGCTGGGACGTGAACACTGAAGCTTTCTTT.

This clonotype appeared a single time. This chain links TRBV29-1 with TRBJ2-1; 13 bases are shared with TRBD2. CDR1 and CDR2 (germline): SQVTM, ANQGSEA. The CDR3 totals 13 residues. The CDR3 loop reads CVGTSGVRNEQFF. The CDR3 nucleotides read TGCGTCGGGACTAGCGGGGTTCGCAATGAGCAGTTCTTC.

Only one count was recorded for this clonotype. A read error may explain this, as a much larger clone is one base away. The chain couples TRBV7-6 to TRBJ2-5; D might be TRBD1 (5 bases). V lost 5 bases and J lost 2, with 12 bases in between. The CDR3 covers 14 residues. The germline gives CDR1 SGHVS, CDR2 FNYEAQ. CDR3 region: CASSPRQLQETQYF. The DNA for the CDR3 is TGTGCCAGCAGCCCCCGACAGTTACAAGAGACCCAGTACTTC.

The CDR3 DNA is TGTGCCAGCAGCTTGGGGGGTTGGGACAGCTCCTACGAGCAGTACTTC. Translating gives CASSLGGWDSSYEQYF. The rearrangement joins TRBV7-8 to TRBJ2-7; D possibly corresponds to TRBD1 (7 bases). Germline V gene data show CDR1 as SGHVS and CDR2 as FQNEAQ. CDR3 size: 16 residues. Trimming pared 3 bases from V and 0 bases from J, leaving 15 bases between.

This clonotype occurred many times. The chain carries TRBV20-1 and TRBJ2-7; 8 bases match TRBD2. CDR3 length equals 15 residues. Unmatched junction bases numbered 10, after V lost 6 bases and J lost 0 bases. Germline assignment: CDR1 DFQATT and CDR2 SNEGSKA (reference sequence). The DNA of the CDR3 is TGCAGTGCGACCATACCCACTAGCGGCTCCTACGAGCAGTACTTC. The encoded protein is CSATIPTSGSYEQYF.

Details on this clonotype: The conserved final phenylalanine or tryptophan is absent from the CDR3, which likely points to a read error. No DNA is shown, since the ends of the CDR3 on it are uncertain; the CDR3 is the one TCRdb lists. The CDR3 protein is CASSSPRGSYGY. The V gene is TRBV5-1, the J gene TRBJ1-2; the table assigns TRBD1, which was not confirmed against the DNA. The CDR3 region is 12 residues in length, termini included. The germline gives CDR1 SGHRS, CDR2 YFSETQ.

This clonotype was observed a few times. The chain combines TRBV28 with TRBJ1-2; D unresolved. With 5 bases removed from V and 7 bases from J, the gap between germline ends came to 17 bases. Looked up from germline, CDR1 is MDHEN and CDR2 is SYDVKM. The CDR3 is 14 amino acids. CDR3 sequence reads: CASSTSLRVPGYTF. In DNA form, the CDR3 reads TGTGCCAGCAGTACTTCCCTGAGGGTCCCTGGCTACACCTTC.

This clonotype was recorded a few times. The V call is TRBV12-3 or TRBV12-4, the J call TRBJ1-5; a possible D gene is TRBD1 (6 bases). Trimming stripped 6 bases from V and 1 base from J, with 16 bases between. This CDR3 has 16 amino acids. This CDR3 reads CASSLARGESNQPQHF. The CDR3 DNA reads TGTGCCAGCAGCTTGGCCAGGGGTGAGAGCAATCAGCCCCAGCATTTT.

This sequence joins TRBV29-1 and TRBJ2-2; possible D gene TRBD1, 6 bases. Germline values: CDR1 SQVTM, CDR2 ANQGSEA. The CDR3 sequence is 12 residues long. V dropped 4 bases and J dropped 6 bases, with 9 bases sitting between them. The CDR3 is CSVVKGAGELFF. In DNA, the CDR3 is TGCAGCGTTGTGAAGGGGGCCGGGGAGCTGTTTTTT.

The rearrangement joins TRBV5-1 to TRBJ2-7, with TRBD1 identical over 8 bases. Looked up from germline, CDR1 is SGHRS and CDR2 is YFSETQ. J lost 2 bases, V lost 1 base, and 8 bases had no gene match. The CDR3 is made up of 16 amino acids. DNA for the CDR3: TGCGCCAGCAGCTTGACCCCAACCAGGGGGCCCTACGAGCAGTACTTC. Translating it yields CASSLTPTRGPYEQYF. The whole variable domain, filled in from reference TRBV5-1 and TRBJ2-7, reads KAGVTQTPRYLIKTRGQQVTLSCSPISGHRSVSWYQQTPGQGLQFLFEYFSETQRNKGNFPGRFSGRQFSNSRSEMNVSTLELGDSALYLCASSLTPTRGPYEQYFGPGTRLTVT.

A few counts support this clonotype. The chain employs TRBV12-3 or TRBV12-4 and TRBJ2-5; D may be TRBD1 or TRBD2 (6 bases each). The CDR3 is 14 amino acids. Trimming removed 3 bases at V and 5 bases at J, with 13 bases between. CDR3 protein: CASSFMKGGETQYF. The CDR3 DNA follows: TGTGCCAGCAGTTTTATGAAAGGGGGGGAGACCCAGTACTTC.